This T cell receptor (beta chain) was recorded in a study of blood T cell repertoires in COVID-19. In the study overall: Acute and convalescent COVID-19 samples came from the United States, Italy and Spain. From T cells, B-cell-depleted T cells, or PBMCs came the material, which was cDNA or gDNA.

Trimming at V came to 3 bases and at J to 3 bases, leaving 3 bases not matched to a gene. Germline CDR1 and CDR2: LNHNV and YYDKDF (reference sequence). This CDR3 comprises 14 residues. Authors' methods: Nucleated cell counts were estimated from reference gene primer amplification. Here immunoSEQ multiplex PCR was the method, and the copy in TCRdb shows in-frame clones only, minus some. Clone size and the V and J calls come from that table; the DNA yielded D and trimming. The sample contains under 20,000 clones, 75% to 90% of which appear only once. The TCR comes from a human donor in a cohort sampled during active COVID-19. The material sequenced was peripheral blood. This rearrangement joins TRBV15 to TRBJ2-7, with 9 bases fitting TRBD1. This chain's CDR3 is CATSSRTGVYEQYF. CDR3 in DNA: TGTGCCACCAGCAGCCGGACAGGGGTCTACGAGCAGTACTTC.